In this sample, the clone carrying this T cell receptor (beta chain) turned up many times. This sample stems from a study of response to subunit inactivated influenza vaccine. One entry per CDR3 protein results from TCRdb running MiXCR on the RT-PCR reads. The sample contains 450,000 to 500,000 distinct CDR3 sequences, approximately 10% of which appear only once. Source: PBMCs from blood, taken roughly 48 days after vaccination. The origin of this receptor is a man aged 50 to 60 who received an inactivated influenza vaccine.

DNA of the CDR3: TGTGCCATCAGACAGGGGGCCAACGTCCTGACTTTC. It codes for CAIRQGANVLTF. The chain joins TRBV10-3 to TRBJ2-6, with D unclear. V was trimmed by 6 bases and J by 4 bases, leaving 4 bases between them. CDR3 length: 12 residues. The germline CDR1 and CDR2 sequences are ENHRY and SYGVKD.